This T cell receptor (beta chain) came from a study of cytomegalovirus exposure and HLA in healthy donors. The study, taken as a whole, reports: Within the data, a cluster of highly shared sequence variants was likely a sequencing artifact. Per a later analysis, HLA-associated TCR beta chains showed more clonal expansion than other, equally common TCR beta chains.

In this sample, this clone turned up a few times. The antigen remains undetermined. The CDR3 loop spans 14 amino acids. Germline V gene data show CDR1 as SGHRS and CDR2 as YFSETQ. The PCR employed 60 Vbeta primers together with 13 Jbeta primers. The repertoire was sequenced with immunoSEQ multiplex PCR; TCRdb's copy has only in-frame clones and lacks some. The sample yields about 180,000 clones, 70% to 80% seen once. The source is an older woman in good health and CMV-seropositive. The V call is TRBV5-1, the J call TRBJ2-5; the D gene is possibly TRBD2 (5 bases). The J call may not be correct, given that the DNA end is closer to TRBJ2-7. The sequenced sample consisted of PBMCs. CDR3 amino acids: CASRAEASSYEQYF. The DNA of the CDR3 is TGCGCCAGCAGAGCGGAGGCGAGCTCCTACGAGCAGTACTTC.